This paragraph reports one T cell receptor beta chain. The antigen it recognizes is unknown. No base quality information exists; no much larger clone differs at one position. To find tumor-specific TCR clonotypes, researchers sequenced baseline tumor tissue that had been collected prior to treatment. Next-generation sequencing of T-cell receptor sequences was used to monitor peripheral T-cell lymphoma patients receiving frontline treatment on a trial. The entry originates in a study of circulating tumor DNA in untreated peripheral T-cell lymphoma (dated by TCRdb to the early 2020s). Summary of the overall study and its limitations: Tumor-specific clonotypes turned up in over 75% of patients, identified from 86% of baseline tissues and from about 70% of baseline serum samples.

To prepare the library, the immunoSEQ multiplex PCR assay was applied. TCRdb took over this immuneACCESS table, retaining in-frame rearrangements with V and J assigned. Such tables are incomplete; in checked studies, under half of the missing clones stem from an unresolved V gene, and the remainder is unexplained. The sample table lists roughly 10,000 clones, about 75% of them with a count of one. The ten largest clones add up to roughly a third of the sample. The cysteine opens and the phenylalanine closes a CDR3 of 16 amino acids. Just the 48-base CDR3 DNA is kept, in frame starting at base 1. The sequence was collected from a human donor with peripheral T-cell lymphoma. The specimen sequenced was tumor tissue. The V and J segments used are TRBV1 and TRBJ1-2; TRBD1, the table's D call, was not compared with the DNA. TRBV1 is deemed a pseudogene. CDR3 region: CASSPADRGQSYGYTF. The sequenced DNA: TGCGCCAGCAGCCCCGCCGACAGGGGGCAGAGCTATGGCTACACCTTC.